These T cell receptor beta chains were read from a single sample in a study of technical replicates of blood from a few donors. Clones were read by immunoSEQ multiplex PCR, and TCRdb kept only the in-frame ones, dropping some. The table records 84,000 or so clones, approximately 97% of them present only once. Sequencing used T cells isolated from PBMCs. The receptors were sampled from a human donor in good health. CDR3s include the opening cysteine and the closing phenylalanine or tryptophan. Each record gives: clone size, V gene, J gene, D gene, CDR3 protein, CDR3 DNA. A D gene is named only where the DNA matches it firmly. Rows may omit the clone size; those that give it use once, few, many or a size class.

-,TRBV5-5,TRBJ1-1,TRBD1,CASSLADRGLGGEAFF,TGTGCCAGCAGCTTGGCCGACAGGGGGCTGGGGGGTGAAGCTTTCTTT
-,TRBV5-1,TRBJ2-3,-,CASSPTWGPSTDTQYF,TGCGCCAGCAGCCCGACTTGGGGCCCTAGCACAGATACGCAGTATTTT
-,TRBV7-9,TRBJ2-1,TRBD2,CASSLDGSGGEQFF,TGTGCCAGCAGCTTAGATGGTAGCGGGGGTGAGCAGTTCTTC
-,TRBV6-1,TRBJ2-5,-,CASSVMAGGETQYF,TGTGCCAGCAGTGTCATGGCCGGGGGAGAGACCCAGTACTTC
-,TRBV11-1,TRBJ1-2,TRBD1,CASSTRTGPEGYTF,TGTGCCAGCAGCACGCGGACAGGGCCAGAGGGCTACACCTTC
-,TRBV6-5,TRBJ1-5,-,CASSSGVIGNQPQHF,TGTGCCAGCAGTTCAGGGGTTATTGGCAATCAGCCCCAGCATTTT
-,TRBV10-3,TRBJ2-7,-,CAISEATSYEQYF,TGTGCCATCAGTGAGGCGACAAGCTACGAGCAGTACTTC
-,TRBV7-2,TRBJ1-5,TRBD1,CASSLLGTGGQPQHF,TGTGCCAGCAGCCTACTCGGGACAGGGGGCCAGCCCCAGCATTTT
once,TRBV9,TRBJ1-1,-,CASSVQLSMNTEAFF,TGTGCCAGCAGCGTCCAACTCTCTATGAACACTGAAGCTTTCTTT
-,TRBV28,TRBJ1-5,-,CASSPDRVYSNQPQHF,TGTGCCAGCAGTCCGGACAGAGTCTATAGCAATCAGCCCCAGCATTTT
-,TRBV4-1,TRBJ2-5,-,CASSQGPQETQYF,TGCGCCAGCAGCCAAGGGCCTCAAGAGACCCAGTACTTC
-,TRBV25-1,TRBJ2-5,TRBD2,CASSEGLAVQETQYF,TGTGCCAGCAGTGAGGGACTAGCGGTCCAAGAGACCCAGTACTTC
-,TRBV5-4,TRBJ2-2,-,CASRIDSLDTGELFF,TGTGCCAGCAGAATTGACAGCCTCGACACCGGGGAGCTGTTTTTT
-,TRBV6-5,TRBJ2-7,-,CASSQARSYEQYF,TGTGCCAGCAGCCAGGCCCGATCCTACGAGCAGTACTTC
-,TRBV5-1,TRBJ2-5,TRBD2,CASSSGTSVETQYF,TGCGCCAGCAGCTCCGGGACTAGCGTGGAGACCCAGTACTTC
once,TRBV7-2,TRBJ1-5,-,CASSPLRLNQPQHF,TGTGCCAGCAGCCCATTGAGGCTCAATCAGCCCCAGCATTTT
-,TRBV5-1,TRBJ1-1,-,CASSLVARVTEAFF,TGCGCCAGCAGCTTGGTCGCCAGGGTCACCGAAGCTTTCTTT
-,TRBV7-9,TRBJ1-3,-,CASNEGFSGNTIYF,TGTGCCAGCAACGAGGGATTCTCTGGAAACACCATATATTTT
-,TRBV6-5,TRBJ2-3,-,CASSVGGSIDTQYF,TGTGCCAGCAGTGTGGGGGGTTCAATAGATACGCAGTATTTT
-,TRBV6-5,TRBJ1-1,-,CASSYSENTEAFF,TGTGCCAGCAGTTACAGCGAGAACACTGAAGCTTTCTTT
-,TRBV5-6,TRBJ2-3,-,CASSSPLTAATDTQYF,TGTGCCAGCAGCTCCCCCCTGACAGCAGCCACAGATACGCAGTATTTT
-,TRBV5-4,TRBJ2-5,TRBD2,CASSSGTSGQETQYF,TGTGCCAGCAGCTCAGGGACTAGCGGACAAGAGACCCAGTACTTC
-,TRBV10-1,TRBJ2-1,TRBD1,CASSRTGGPLSSYNEQFF,TGCGCCAGCAGCCGGACAGGGGGCCCATTAAGCTCCTACAATGAGCAGTTCTTC
few,TRBV11-3,TRBJ1-4,-,CASSLDLQGLGEKLFF,TGTGCCAGCAGCTTAGATCTTCAGGGTTTGGGTGAAAAACTGTTTTTT
-,TRBV4-1,TRBJ1-4,TRBD1,CASSNPGQGGQKLFF,TGCGCCAGCAGCAACCCGGGACAGGGCGGTCAAAAACTGTTTTTT
-,TRBV5-1,TRBJ2-7,-,CASSPQGYEQYF,TGCGCCAGCAGCCCACAGGGTTACGAGCAGTACTTC
-,TRBV2,TRBJ1-1,-,CASPGGYTEAFF,TGTGCCAGCCCGGGTGGGTACACTGAAGCTTTCTTT
-,TRBV5-1,TRBJ1-1,-,CASSLTTTVTEAFF,TGCGCCAGCAGCCTCACCACGACTGTCACTGAAGCTTTCTTT
-,TRBV13,TRBJ2-2,TRBD2,CASSLERGRAGLGTGELFF,TGTGCCAGCAGCTTAGAACGCGGGAGGGCAGGTTTAGGCACCGGGGAGCTGTTTTTT
-,TRBV10-3,TRBJ2-3,TRBD1,CAISEPTGGRTDTQYF,TGTGCCATCAGTGAACCGACAGGGGGGCGCACAGATACGCAGTATTTT
-,TRBV11-3,TRBJ2-5,-,CASSSWTDQETQYF,TGTGCCAGCAGCTCCTGGACAGACCAAGAGACCCAGTACTTC
-,TRBV7-2,TRBJ2-7,TRBD2,CASSWGGGNPYEQYF,TGTGCCAGCAGCTGGGGCGGGGGGAATCCTTACGAGCAGTACTTC
-,TRBV7-8,TRBJ1-2,-,CASRTAPPDGYTF,TGTGCCAGCCGAACAGCTCCCCCGGATGGCTACACCTTC
once,TRBV9,TRBJ2-1,-,CASTVSSGTYGNEQFF,TGTGCCAGCACGGTTAGCTCCGGGACATACGGGAATGAGCAGTTCTTC
-,TRBV6-1,TRBJ2-5,-,CASSERRQETQYF,TGTGCCAGCAGTGAGCGTCGGCAAGAGACCCAGTACTTC
-,TRBV5-5,TRBJ1-1,TRBD1,CASSLWDSEAFF,TGTGCCAGCAGCTTGTGGGACAGTGAAGCTTTCTTT
-,TRBV30,TRBJ2-7,-,CAWIRDNHYEQYF,TGTGCCTGGATACGGGACAATCACTACGAGCAGTACTTC
-,TRBV4-1,TRBJ1-1,-,CASSDKRLSDEAFF,TGCGCCAGCAGCGATAAGAGGTTGTCGGATGAAGCTTTCTTT
-,TRBV5-1,TRBJ2-2,-,CASSLAGQGNTGELFF,TGCGCCAGCAGCTTGGCCGGCCAGGGGAACACCGGGGAGCTGTTTTTT
-,TRBV7-6,TRBJ1-1,-,CASSVQEHTEAFF,TGTGCCAGCAGCGTACAGGAGCACACTGAAGCTTTCTTT
-,TRBV11-2,TRBJ2-1,-,CASRRLVGALNNEQFF,TGTGCCAGCAGACGGCTGGTGGGAGCCTTAAACAATGAGCAGTTCTTC
-,TRBV13,TRBJ2-1,TRBD2,CASSTNTLAGEGEQFF,TGTGCCAGCAGCACAAATACACTAGCGGGAGAGGGTGAGCAGTTCTTC
-,TRBV5-1,TRBJ2-5,-,CASSLAGAGEETQYF,TGCGCCAGCAGCTTGGCGGGAGCAGGCGAAGAGACCCAGTACTTC
-,TRBV20-1,TRBJ2-7,-,CSARHSYEQYF,TGCAGTGCTAGACACTCCTACGAGCAGTACTTC
-,TRBV5-1,TRBJ2-7,-,CASSWGGAGYEQYF,TGCGCCAGCAGCTGGGGCGGGGCCGGGTACGAGCAGTACTTC
-,TRBV25-1,TRBJ1-4,TRBD1,CASSDTYRGSNEKLFF,TGTGCCAGCAGTGACACCTACAGGGGATCTAATGAAAAACTGTTTTTT
-,TRBV6-5,TRBJ2-7,TRBD2,CASSWTSGSYEQYF,TGTGCCAGCAGTTGGACTAGCGGCTCCTACGAGCAGTACTTC
-,TRBV7-9,TRBJ1-5,TRBD1,CASGTGLGNQPQHF,TGTGCCAGCGGGACAGGGCTGGGGAATCAGCCCCAGCATTTT
-,TRBV2,TRBJ2-1,-,CASRSTGLGDEQFF,TGTGCCAGCAGATCAACAGGGTTGGGCGATGAGCAGTTCTTC
-,TRBV6-1,TRBJ2-3,TRBD2,CASRGGSTSDTQYF,TGTGCCAGCAGGGGGGGGTCCACCTCAGATACGCAGTATTTT
-,TRBV6-1,TRBJ2-7,TRBD1,CASSEETGYEQYF,TGTGCCAGCAGTGAAGAGACAGGGTACGAGCAGTACTTC
-,TRBV18,TRBJ1-2,-,CASSPSPAVVRRSDYGYTF,TGTGCCAGCTCACCATCCCCTGCGGTAGTGCGGAGGAGCGACTATGGCTACACCTTC